The 27 T cell receptor beta chains listed next were all sequenced from one sample in a study of T cell clones after liver transplantation. The table came from immunoSEQ multiplex PCR; TCRdb's copy has only in-frame clones and leaves some out. The sample contains roughly 120,000 clones, roughly nine tenths of which appear only once. The sample here was CD4+ T cells from blood, taken 12 months after liver transplant. Every receptor here comes from a human patient who received a liver transplant. Some of these T cells may belong to the graft donor.

The V and J genes are TRBV14 and TRBJ2-7, with TRBD1 matching over 7 bases. Germline CDR1 and CDR2: SGHDN and FVKESK. Trimming took 5 bases from V and 0 from J; bases not matched to a gene: 7. This CDR3 is built from 15 residues. CDR3 in amino acids: CASSVAGGSSYEQYF. CDR3 nucleotides: TGTGCCAGCAGCGTGGCAGGGGGATCCTCCTACGAGCAGTACTTC.

The gene calls are TRBV30 and TRBJ2-2; D uncertain. Germline V gives CDR1 GTSNPN, CDR2 SVGIG (reference sequence). V was clipped by 3 bases and J by 8 bases, with 7 bases between them. This CDR3 spans 11 amino acids. CDR3 in amino acids: CAWSETGELFF. CDR3 DNA sequence: TGTGCCTGGAGCGAGACAGGGGAGCTGTTTTTT.

The V gene is TRBV5-1, the J gene TRBJ2-1; 7 positions agree with TRBD2. The V gene's germline CDR1 is SGHRS and CDR2 YFSETQ. The J segment lost 5 bases and the V segment lost 5 bases, leaving 10 bases of the junction unmatched. The CDR3 has 15 residues. The CDR3 DNA reads as TGCGCCAGCAGAGGACTCCCGGGAGGCGACAATGAGCAGTTCTTC. It is translated as CASRGLPGGDNEQFF.

The rearrangement uses TRBV21-1 and TRBJ2-7; the table's TRBD1 call for D was not verified on the DNA. TRBV21-1 is labeled a pseudogene. This CDR3 has 13 residues. In DNA, the CDR3 is TGTGCCAGCGGATCAGGGGGCGGGAACGAGCAGTACTTC. It is translated as CASGSGGGNEQYF.

This chain joins TRBV10-2 and TRBJ1-4; D perhaps matches TRBD1 (6 bases). Between the trimmed V and J ends, which lost 4 bases and 5 bases, there was a span of 20 bases. CDR3 size: 17 residues. Germline values: CDR1 WSHSY, CDR2 SAAADI. The chain's CDR3 is CASSATFSTGMNEKLFF. The DNA of the CDR3 is TGCGCCAGCAGTGCCACGTTTTCGACAGGCATGAATGAAAAACTGTTTTTT.

The rearrangement links TRBV29-1 to TRBJ2-1, with D unclear. CDR3 length: 11 amino acids. From germline, CDR1 is SQVTM and CDR2 ANQGSEA. The V end lost 7 bases, the J end lost 4 bases, and 8 bases lay between the germline ends. The CDR3 DNA sequence: TGCAGCGCCAGAGGTTACAATGAGCAGTTCTTC. Translated: CSARGYNEQFF.

This rearrangement joins TRBV7-8 to TRBJ2-7, with D perhaps matching TRBD2 (6 bases). The CDR3 extends over 15 amino acids. Per germline, CDR1 SGHVS and CDR2 FQNEAQ. Trimming removed 3 bases at V and 3 bases at J, with 15 bases between. The CDR3 coding sequence is TGTGCCAGCAGCTTTGCCTCCGGGACTGGCTACGAGCAGTACTTC. This sequence encodes CASSFASGTGYEQYF. Combining the CDR3 with reference TRBV7-8 and TRBJ2-7 gives the whole variable domain GAGVSQSPRYKVAKRGQDVALRCDPISGHVSLFWYQQALGQGPEFLTYFQNEAQLDKSGLPSDRFFAERPEGSVSTLKIQRTQQEDSAVYLCASSFASGTGYEQYFGPGTRLTVT.

In its sample, this clone was seen a few times. This rearrangement joins TRBV6-5 to TRBJ1-1, with D unresolved. Between the trimmed V and J ends, which lost 6 bases and 0 bases, there was a span of 14 bases. This CDR3 is 15 amino acids long. The germline CDR1 and CDR2 sequences are MNHEY and SVGAGI. The CDR3 sequence: CASSRFFRLNTEAFF. The CDR3 DNA is TGTGCCAGCAGCCGCTTTTTTAGACTGAACACTGAAGCTTTCTTT.

This chain connects TRBV5-6 to TRBJ1-1; unclear D gene. The CDR3 runs to 15 residues. Germline V gene sequence: CDR1 SGHDT, CDR2 YYEEEE. With 0 bases removed from V and 2 bases from J, the gap between germline ends came to 11 bases. CDR3 sequence: CASSLASYSNTEAFF. The CDR3 DNA is TGTGCCAGCAGCTTGGCTTCATACAGCAACACTGAAGCTTTCTTT.

The chain has TRBV28 and TRBJ2-7; D is unclear. The CDR3 contains 12 residues. Germline assignment: CDR1 MDHEN and CDR2 SYDVKM. The V end was cut by 6 bases, the J end by 9 bases, with 15 bases between. The CDR3 spells CASSPLASVQYF. CDR3 bases: TGTGCCAGCAGCCCCCTGGCGAGCGTGCAGTACTTC.

The rearrangement links TRBV28 to TRBJ2-5; TRBD2 matches 9 bases. Germline V CDR1 and CDR2: MDHEN, SYDVKM. V shed 7 bases and J 4 bases; nucleotides not matched to a gene: 10. The CDR3 has 15 residues. DNA of the CDR3: TGTGCCAGCACCCCTGGCCTAGCGGGACCAGAGACCCAGTACTTC. Protein: CASTPGLAGPETQYF.

The chain joins TRBV5-1 to TRBJ2-1, with 8 bases identical to TRBD2. The CDR3 sequence is 14 residues long. Germline CDR1 is SGHRS and CDR2 is YFSETQ. V lost 2 bases to trimming and J lost 10 bases; unmatched junction nucleotides: 8. In DNA, the CDR3 is TGCGCCAGCAGCTTAGGTAGCGGGATCAACGAGCAGTTCTTC. Its protein is CASSLGSGINEQFF.

This clone has only a few counts. V gene TRBV7-9 combines with J gene TRBJ2-5; D is perhaps TRBD2 (5 bases). This CDR3 has 15 residues. Germline V gene data show CDR1 as SEHNR and CDR2 as FQNEAQ (reference sequence). The V and J ends lost 5 bases and 5 bases respectively, with 18 bases between them. DNA of the CDR3: TGTGCCAGCAGCAACCACGGGCCCGGCGGGGAGACCCAGTACTTC. It translates to CASSNHGPGGETQYF.

J is TRBJ2-7 and V is TRBV30; 7 nucleotides line up with TRBD1. Germline trimming cut 8 bases from V and 7 bases from J; bases unmatched to any gene: 11. Germline V gene lookup returns CDR1 GTSNPN and CDR2 SVGIG (reference sequence). This CDR3 is built from 12 residues. CDR3 sequence (DNA): TGTGCCACTGGACAGGCCCATTCAGAGCAGTACTTC. Translation gives CATGQAHSEQYF.

The chain is built from TRBV6-1 and TRBJ1-1; D uncertain. CDR3 length: 13 residues. Germline CDR1 MNHNS, CDR2 SASEGT. The V end lost 2 bases, the J end lost 6 bases, and 10 bases lay between the germline ends. For the CDR3, the DNA is TGTGCCAGCAGTGAATTGGGGTTCGCTGAAGCTTTCTTT. As protein: CASSELGFAEAFF.

J is TRBJ2-7 and V is TRBV28; 9 bases map to TRBD1. J gave up 5 bases and V 6 bases, and 14 bases lay outside the gene matches. Per germline, CDR1 MDHEN and CDR2 SYDVKM. There are 16 residues in the CDR3. In DNA form, the CDR3 reads TGTGCCAGCAGCCCCCCGGGGACAGGGCGTTTACACGAGCAGTACTTC. This codes for CASSPPGTGRLHEQYF. The complete variable domain, with remaining parts taken from reference TRBV28 and TRBJ2-7, reads DVKVTQSSRYLVKRTGEKVFLECVQDMDHENMFWYRQDPGLGLRLIYFSYDVKMKEKGDIPEGYSVSREKKERFSLILESASTNQTSMYLCASSPPGTGRLHEQYFGPGTRLTVT.

CDR3 loop: CASSQDLGGPGEQYF. CDR3 in DNA: TGCGCCAGCAGCCAAGATCTTGGGGGACCAGGCGAGCAGTACTTC. The chain links TRBV4-3 to TRBJ2-7, with D perhaps being TRBD1 or TRBD2 (5 bases each). The germline V and J ends were trimmed by 0 bases and 6 bases, with 15 bases remaining between them. The CDR3 extends over 15 amino acids. Germline CDR1 is LGHNA and CDR2 is YSLEER.

The chain links TRBV18 to TRBJ2-7, with 11 bases lining up with TRBD2. There are 14 residues in the CDR3. J gave up 4 bases and V 3 bases, and 2 bases lay outside the gene matches. CDR1 and CDR2 (germline): KGHSH, LQKENI. CDR3 sequence reads: CASSPSGRGYEQYF. The CDR3 region has the DNA TGTGCCAGCTCACCTAGCGGGAGGGGGTACGAGCAGTACTTC.

V usage is TRBV7-2 and J usage is TRBJ2-4; maybe TRBD1 (5 bases). With 5 bases removed from V and 8 bases from J, the gap between germline ends came to 10 bases. The CDR3 contains 12 residues. The V gene's germline CDR1 is SGHTA and CDR2 FQGNSA. The DNA for the CDR3 is TGTGCCAGCAGCCGGACAAGGGACATTCAGTACTTC. It yields the protein CASSRTRDIQYF.

The rearrangement joins TRBV7-6 to TRBJ1-1, with TRBD1 matching over 8 bases. Germline V gives CDR1 SGHVS, CDR2 FNYEAQ. V lost 6 bases to trimming and J lost 4 bases; unmatched junction nucleotides: 16. There are 17 residues in the CDR3. The DNA of the CDR3 is TGTGCCAGCAGTCGAGCCCCTCCGACAGGGGTCGGCACTGAAGCTTTCTTT. Translating it yields CASSRAPPTGVGTEAFF.

The J gene is TRBJ2-7, the V gene TRBV7-3; D gene uncertain. V shed 4 bases and J shed 4 bases, with 8 bases lying between them. Germline-derived CDR1 and CDR2 are SGHTA and FQGTGA. This CDR3 has 12 residues. CDR3 sequence reads: CASSSPCYEQYF. The CDR3 nucleotides are TGTGCCAGCAGCTCCCCGTGTTACGAGCAGTACTTC.

The chain links TRBV19 to TRBJ2-7; 8 positions agree with TRBD1. Per germline, CDR1 LNHDA and CDR2 SQIVND (reference sequence). There are 15 residues in the CDR3. The V gene end was trimmed by 1 base and the J gene end by 7 bases; junction bases not matched to a gene: 9. The CDR3 nucleotides read TGTGCCAGTAGTATAGTTCCAGGGGGCGCACGGGAGCAGTACTTC. The encoded protein is CASSIVPGGAREQYF.

J is TRBJ2-7 and V is TRBV19, with a weak D call TRBD1 (6 bases). V was trimmed by 2 bases and J by 5 bases, leaving 10 bases between them. CDR1 and CDR2 from the germline V gene are LNHDA and SQIVND (reference sequence). The CDR3 length is 13 residues. In nucleotides, the CDR3 is TGTGCCAGTAGTATAAGGGACACCAACGAGCAGTACTTC. Translation gives CASSIRDTNEQYF.

The chain couples TRBV6-1 to TRBJ2-1; no firm D call. CDR1 is MNHNS and CDR2 is SASEGT in the germline V gene. Trimming removed 1 base from V and 10 bases from J, with 14 bases in between. This CDR3 is 14 amino acids long. As DNA, the CDR3 is TGTGCCAGCAGTGAAGGAGTAGTACGCGGCGAGCAGTTCTTC. Amino acids: CASSEGVVRGEQFF.

This clone was picked up a small number of times. The chain couples TRBV30 to TRBJ1-4; D not certain. V lost 4 bases and J lost 0, with 12 bases in between. Germline CDR1 reads GTSNPN; CDR2 reads SVGIG (reference sequence). The CDR3 is made up of 15 amino acids. The CDR3 nucleotides are TGTGCCTGGAACCCCGGCCACGCAACTAATGAAAAACTGTTTTTT. Its translation is CAWNPGHATNEKLFF.

The V gene is TRBV9, the J gene TRBJ1-2, with unresolved D. The CDR3 covers 12 residues. Germline lookup yields CDR1 SGDLS and CDR2 YYNGEE. V lost 3 bases and J 8 bases, leaving 11 bases between the germline ends. The CDR3, as DNA: TGTGCCAGCAGCGCGGTACATAAGGGCTACACCTTC. Translating gives CASSAVHKGYTF.

Only one count was recorded for this clone. The chain couples TRBV28 to TRBJ2-3; TRBD2 aligns across 9 bases. This CDR3 region has 17 residues. Trimming at V came to 3 bases and at J to 2 bases, leaving 9 bases not matched to a gene. Germline lookup yields CDR1 MDHEN and CDR2 SYDVKM. The CDR3 nucleotides read TGTGCCAGCAGTTTGGGGCTAGCGGGACCATACACAGATACGCAGTATTTT. Translated, it gives CASSLGLAGPYTDTQYF.